This T cell receptor (beta chain) was found in a study of T cells after yellow fever vaccination. MiXCR, applied by TCRdb to the 5' RACE reads, yields one record per CDR3 protein. Of 150,000 or so distinct CDR3 sequences in the sample, 5% to 7.5% were seen once. Findings and limits, study-wide: Contaminating bulk clonotypes could be abundant in FACS-sorted repertoires.

This clonotype occurred many times. Its antigen is unknown. The CDR3 consists of 15 residues. Trimming pared 7 bases from V and 0 bases from J, leaving 16 bases between. The germline V gene has CDR1 LGHDT and CDR2 YNNKEL (reference sequence). Source: CD4+ T cells sorted from PBMCs, taken 10 days after the yellow fever booster vaccination. The chain combines TRBV3-1 with TRBJ2-7; the D gene is possibly TRBD1 (7 bases). This receptor was identified in a man aged 30 to 45 who received the YFV17D yellow fever vaccine. The CDR3 spells CASTRGDWGSYEQYF. The DNA for the CDR3 is TGTGCCAGCACCAGGGGGGATTGGGGCTCCTACGAGCAGTACTTC.